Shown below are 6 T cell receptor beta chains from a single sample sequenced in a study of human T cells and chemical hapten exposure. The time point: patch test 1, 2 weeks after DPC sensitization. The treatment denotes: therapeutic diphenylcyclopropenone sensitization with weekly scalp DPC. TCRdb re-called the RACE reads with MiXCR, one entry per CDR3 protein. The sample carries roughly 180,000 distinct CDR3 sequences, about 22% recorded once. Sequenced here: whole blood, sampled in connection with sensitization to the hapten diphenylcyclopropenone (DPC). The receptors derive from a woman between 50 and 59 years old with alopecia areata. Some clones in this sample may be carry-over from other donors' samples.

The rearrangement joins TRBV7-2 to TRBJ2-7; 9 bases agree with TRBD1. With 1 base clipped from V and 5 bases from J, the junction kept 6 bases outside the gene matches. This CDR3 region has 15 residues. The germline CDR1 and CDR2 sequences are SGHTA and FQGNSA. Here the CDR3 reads CASSLVGTGFHEQYF. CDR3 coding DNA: TGTGCCAGCAGCTTAGTCGGGACAGGGTTTCACGAGCAGTACTTC.

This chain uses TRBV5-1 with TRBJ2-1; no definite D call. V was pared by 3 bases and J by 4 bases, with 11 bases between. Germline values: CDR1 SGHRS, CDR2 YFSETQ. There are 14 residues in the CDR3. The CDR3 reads CASSWRGEYNEQFF. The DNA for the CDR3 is TGCGCCAGCAGCTGGCGTGGAGAATACAATGAGCAGTTCTTC.

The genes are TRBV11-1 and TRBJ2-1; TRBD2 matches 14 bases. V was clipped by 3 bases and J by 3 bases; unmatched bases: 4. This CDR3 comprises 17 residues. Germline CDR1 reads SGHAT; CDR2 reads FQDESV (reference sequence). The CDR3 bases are TGTGCCAGCAGCTTCGCCGGACTAGCGGGGGGCTACAATGAGCAGTTCTTC. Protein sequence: CASSFAGLAGGYNEQFF.

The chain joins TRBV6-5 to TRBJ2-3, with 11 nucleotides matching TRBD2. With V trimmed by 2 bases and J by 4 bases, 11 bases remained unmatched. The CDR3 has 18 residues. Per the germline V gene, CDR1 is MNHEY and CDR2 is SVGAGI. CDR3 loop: CASSYALAGGPRSDTQYF. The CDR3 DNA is TGTGCCAGCAGTTACGCCTTAGCGGGAGGGCCTCGTTCAGATACGCAGTATTTT.

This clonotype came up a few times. CDR3 coding DNA: TGTGCCAGCAGTTACGAGGGCATGAACACTGAAGCTTTCTTT. This translates into CASSYEGMNTEAFF. This sequence joins TRBV6-2 or TRBV6-3 and TRBJ1-1; D not resolved. The V gene lost 2 bases and the J gene lost 0 bases, with 7 bases spanning the gap. This CDR3 comprises 14 residues. The V gene's germline CDR1 is MNHEY and CDR2 SVGEGT.

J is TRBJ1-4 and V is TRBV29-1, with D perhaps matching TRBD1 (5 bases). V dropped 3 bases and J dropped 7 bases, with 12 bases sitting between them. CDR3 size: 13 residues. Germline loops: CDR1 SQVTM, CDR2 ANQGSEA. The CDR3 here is CSVDQGSGEKLFF. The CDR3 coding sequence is TGCAGCGTTGACCAGGGATCAGGTGAAAAACTGTTTTTT.